The next 9 T cell receptor beta chains were all read from a single sample in a study of T-cell memory formation after mild COVID-19. Each CDR3 protein is one row after TCRdb ran MiXCR on the 5' RACE reads. The top ten clones hold roughly 8.9% of a sample with over 350,000 distinct CDR3 sequences, 20% to 25% of them seen once. The sample comprised PBMCs or a T cell subset sorted from them (not recorded which). The receptors originated from an adult woman who had mild COVID-19 (a few samples of this study predate the infection). Cell type and time point are not known.

The V gene is TRBV30, the J gene TRBJ2-7, with D perhaps TRBD1 (6 bases). The germline V gene encodes CDR1 GTSNPN and CDR2 SVGIG (reference sequence). The CDR3 totals 14 residues. The germline V and J ends were trimmed by 0 bases and 5 bases, with 14 bases remaining between them. CDR3 sequence: CAWSVGRGTDEQYF. The CDR3, as DNA: TGTGCCTGGAGTGTAGGCAGGGGAACGGACGAGCAGTACTTC.

This clonotype was counted only a few times. V usage is TRBV27 and J usage is TRBJ1-6; D call uncertain. CDR3 length equals 15 residues. CDR1 MNHEY and CDR2 SMNVEV come from the germline V gene (reference sequence). Trimming removed 5 bases at V and 10 bases at J, with 18 bases between. CDR3 region: CASSPIIGQRSPLHF. CDR3 DNA: TGTGCCAGCAGTCCCATTATAGGGCAGAGATCACCCCTCCACTTT.

The chain couples TRBV20-1 to TRBJ2-7; D is possibly TRBD1 (5 bases). The CDR3 spans 15 residues. With 7 bases removed from V and 7 bases from J, the gap between germline ends came to 26 bases. Germline CDR1 DFQATT, CDR2 SNEGSKA (reference sequence). CDR3: CSVKRLYGRVGEQYF. The CDR3 DNA reads as TGCAGTGTCAAGCGACTTTATGGCAGGGTTGGAGAGCAGTACTTC.

V is TRBV12-3 or TRBV12-4 and J is TRBJ1-5; possibly TRBD1 for D (5 bases). The CDR3 loop spans 15 amino acids. V was trimmed by 5 bases and J by 7 bases, leaving 18 bases between them. The CDR3 reads CASSPFAGPGQPQHF. CDR3 DNA sequence: TGTGCCAGCAGTCCCTTTGCAGGGCCAGGGCAGCCCCAGCATTTT.

The CDR3 here is CSARDGANSYEQYF. The CDR3 DNA is TGCAGTGCTAGAGACGGAGCGAATTCCTACGAGCAGTACTTC. This chain links TRBV20-1 with TRBJ2-7, with D unresolved. Germline-derived CDR1 and CDR2 are DFQATT and SNEGSKA (reference sequence). With 0 bases removed from V and 1 base from J, the gap between germline ends came to 10 bases. CDR3 size: 14 residues.

This clonotype was counted many times. The V call is TRBV7-2, the J call TRBJ2-1, with D perhaps TRBD1 (5 bases). V was trimmed by 1 base and J by 2 bases, leaving 12 bases between them. Germline assignment: CDR1 SGHTA and CDR2 FQGNSA. The CDR3 is 16 amino acids. DNA for the CDR3: TGTGCCAGCAGCTTAGACAGGTCCACGGCCTACAATGAGCAGTTCTTC. Amino acids: CASSLDRSTAYNEQFF.

This clonotype was picked up a small number of times. This chain joins TRBV12-3 or TRBV12-4 and TRBJ1-5; D is perhaps TRBD1 (6 bases). The ends were cut back, 1 base at V and 3 bases at J, with 13 bases in the middle. The CDR3 is made up of 16 amino acids. In DNA, the CDR3 is TGTGCCAGCAGTTTAGGGCAGGGGTACGTCAATCAGCCCCAGCATTTT. It encodes CASSLGQGYVNQPQHF.

This clonotype was seen only a few times. The V gene is TRBV10-3, the J gene TRBJ2-5, with 8 bases lining up with TRBD2. The CDR3 consists of 14 residues. Germline CDR1 reads ENHRY; CDR2 reads SYGVKD. Germline trimming cut 6 bases from V and 4 bases from J; bases unmatched to any gene: 7. In DNA form, the CDR3 reads TGTGCCATCAGGGAGGACGGGAGGGGAGAGACCCAGTACTTC. Its translation: CAIREDGRGETQYF.

This clonotype was counted only a few times. CDR3 sequence: CASSFKLPRGETQYF. The CDR3 DNA sequence: TGTGCCAGCAGCTTCAAACTGCCTCGAGGGGAGACCCAGTACTTC. V gene TRBV7-9 combines with J gene TRBJ2-5, with TRBD2 as a possible D gene (5 bases). Germline values: CDR1 SEHNR, CDR2 FQNEAQ (reference sequence). This CDR3 has 15 amino acids. Trimming removed 3 bases at V and 5 bases at J, with 16 bases between.